This T cell receptor beta chain appears in the sequencing data of a study of T cell responses to AZD1222 COVID-19 vaccine. A note on this clone: The target antigen is unknown.

The CDR3 covers 19 residues. Germline CDR1 reads LNHDA; CDR2 reads SQIVND (reference sequence). The V and J ends lost 4 bases and 0 bases, in that order; junction bases with no gene match: 7. Whole-study results and caveats: Possibly, clonal diversity was underestimated; donors were largely white British and included more females.

This table comes from immunoSEQ multiplex PCR, and its TCRdb copy is limited to in-frame clones, with some not included. This table holds around 180,000 clones, about 90% found once. The chain carries TRBV19 and TRBJ2-1, with 15 bases fitting TRBD2. The sequenced sample was peripheral blood, obtained on day 0 of AZD1222 vaccination. The source of this sequence is an adult in good health. The CDR3 DNA is TGTGCCAGTAGTAAACTTCCGGGACTAGCGGGAGGCTCCTACAATGAGCAGTTCTTC. Protein: CASSKLPGLAGGSYNEQFF.